This entry features one TCR beta chain sequence. The antigen remains unidentified. These data come from a study of cytomegalovirus exposure and HLA in healthy donors. Study findings and constraints: Per a later analysis, HLA-associated TCR beta chains showed more clonal expansion than other, equally common TCR beta chains. Presence/absence comparisons presumed near-even sequencing depth among donors.

This CDR3 has 14 amino acids. V shed 3 bases and J shed 2 bases, with 12 bases lying between them. CDR1 is SGDLS and CDR2 is YYNGEE in the germline V gene. This PCR relied on a set of 60 Vbeta primers and 13 Jbeta primers. Repertoires were generated with immunoSEQ multiplex PCR, while TCRdb's copy carries only in-frame clones and drops some. The data show over 150,000 clones, roughly 81% seen once. The specimen was PBMCs. This TCR was recovered from a girl aged 10-17 years in good health and CMV-seropositive. The chain links TRBV9 to TRBJ2-7, with D perhaps matching TRBD1 (6 bases). The CDR3, as DNA: TGTGCCAGCAGCGGCAGGGGACCGACCTACGAGCAGTACTTC. Residues: CASSGRGPTYEQYF.